Listed here are 8 T cell receptor beta chains from one sample, sequenced in a study of early T cells in non-severe SARS-CoV-2 infection. Each CDR3 protein gets one entry after TCRdb re-called the 5' RACE reads with MiXCR. Seen here are 30,000 to 40,000 distinct CDR3 sequences, about 3.9% observed once, and the top ten hold 5.9%. The sample consisted of whole blood. Source of these receptors: an adult who was a healthcare worker with PCR-confirmed SARS-CoV-2 infection or an uninfected control (not recorded which).

This clonotype has ten or more counts. The rearrangement joins TRBV5-5 to TRBJ1-1; 9 bases fit TRBD1. The length of the CDR3 is 15 residues. CDR1 SGHKS and CDR2 YYEKEE come from the germline V gene (reference sequence). Germline trimming cut 4 bases from V and 5 bases from J; bases unmatched to any gene: 9. As DNA, the CDR3 is TGTGCCAGCAGCCTCCACCCGACAGGGGGGACTGAAGCTTTCTTT. This sequence encodes CASSLHPTGGTEAFF.

This clonotype was seen at least ten times. This chain joins TRBV5-4 and TRBJ2-3; D not certain. This CDR3 comprises 14 residues. V was pared by 0 bases and J by 4 bases, with 9 bases between. Germline assignment: CDR1 SGHNT and CDR2 YYREEE (reference sequence). In DNA, the CDR3 is TGTGCCAGCAGCTTGGGGGCAGTTCCAGATACGCAGTATTTT. Amino acid sequence: CASSLGAVPDTQYF.

This clonotype was detected once. The V and J genes are TRBV5-1 and TRBJ1-1; D gene uncertain. CDR1 and CDR2 (germline): SGHRS, YFSETQ. Trimming stripped 5 bases from V and 1 base from J, with 15 bases between. This CDR3 is 15 amino acids long. CDR3 region: CASSLRAGANTEAFF. The CDR3 DNA sequence: TGCGCCAGCAGTCTGCGGGCCGGAGCGAACACTGAAGCTTTCTTT. Filled out from reference TRBV5-1 and TRBJ1-1, the complete variable domain reads KAGVTQTPRYLIKTRGQQVTLSCSPISGHRSVSWYQQTPGQGLQFLFEYFSETQRNKGNFPGRFSGRQFSNSRSEMNVSTLELGDSALYLCASSLRAGANTEAFFGQGTRLTVV.

This clonotype was recorded at least ten times. The genes are TRBV7-6 and TRBJ2-1; possible D gene TRBD2, 5 bases. Germline CDR1 is SGHVS and CDR2 is FNYEAQ. V lost 7 bases and J lost 7, with 14 bases in between. This CDR3 has 13 amino acids. The CDR3 bases are TGTGCCAGCATGAGGGCCGCCCGGAATGAGCAGTTCTTC. This codes for CASMRAARNEQFF.

This clonotype showed up just a few times. This chain uses TRBV12-3 or TRBV12-4 with TRBJ2-3; 10 bases line up with TRBD2. CDR3 length: 18 amino acids. Unmatched junction bases numbered 9, after V lost 3 bases and J lost 0 bases. Written as DNA, the CDR3 is TGTGCCAGCAGTTTCCTCTTGGCTAGCGGGGGAAGCACAGATACGCAGTATTTT. The encoded protein is CASSFLLASGGSTDTQYF.

This clonotype was seen ten or more times. V is TRBV7-9 and J is TRBJ1-5, with TRBD1 as a possible D gene (5 bases). From germline, CDR1 is SEHNR and CDR2 FQNEAQ (reference sequence). This CDR3 has 15 amino acids. Trimming cost V 4 bases and J 5 bases, with 15 bases left between them. CDR3 sequence (DNA): TGTGCCAGCAGCTCCGGACAATCCTCCCATCAGCCCCAGCATTTT. This gives the protein CASSSGQSSHQPQHF. Filled out from reference TRBV7-9 and TRBJ1-5, the complete variable domain reads DTGVSQNPRHKITKRGQNVTFRCDPISEHNRLYWYRQTLGQGPEFLTYFQNEAQLEKSRLLSDRFSAERPKGSFSTLEIQRTEQGDSAMYLCASSSGQSSHQPQHFGDGTRLSIL.

Only a few counts were recorded for this clonotype. The chain carries TRBV6-1 and TRBJ1-5; D might be TRBD1 (5 bases). This CDR3 contains 15 residues. CDR1 and CDR2 (germline): MNHNS, SASEGT. V lost 7 bases and J 0 bases, leaving 13 bases between the germline ends. CDR3 DNA: TGTGCCAGCACCCAAGGGGTCTATAGCAATCAGCCCCAGCATTTT. It codes for CASTQGVYSNQPQHF.

Many counts were recorded for this clonotype. This chain uses TRBV5-6 with TRBJ2-2; possible D gene TRBD1, 5 bases. The CDR3 length is 14 residues. The V end lost 0 bases, the J end lost 3 bases, and 6 bases lay between the germline ends. The germline V gene encodes CDR1 SGHDT and CDR2 YYEEEE. The CDR3 reads CASSLEGHTGELFF. The CDR3 DNA is TGTGCCAGCAGCTTGGAGGGGCACACCGGGGAGCTGTTTTTT.